Listed here are 6 T cell receptor beta chains from one sample, sequenced in a study of shared T cell receptors in the human thymus. Only in-frame clones appear in the TCRdb table, and some are missing; sequencing was by immunoSEQ multiplex PCR. The profile shows 450,000 to 650,000 clones, around three quarters of them singletons. The sample was also reused in another study, on human thymus T cells.

The sample consisted of thymocytes. The origin of the receptors is a boy in the first two years of life with a congenital heart defect.

The rearrangement links TRBV5-6 to TRBJ1-1; 9 bases agree with TRBD1. J was trimmed by 4 bases and V by 7 bases; bases with no gene match: 11. This CDR3 comprises 15 residues. Germline-derived CDR1 and CDR2 are SGHDT and YYEEEE. The chain's CDR3 is CASGTPGQGGTEAFF. CDR3 coding DNA: TGTGCCAGCGGGACTCCGGGACAGGGTGGCACTGAAGCTTTCTTT.

The CDR3 coding sequence is TGTGCCACCAGCAGAGATCTTGTGGTGGGAGAGGGTTACTACGAGCAGTACTTC. It encodes CATSRDLVVGEGYYEQYF. This chain uses TRBV15 with TRBJ2-7; possibly TRBD2 for D (5 bases). V was cut by 0 bases and J by 3 bases, with 21 bases left in between. Germline loops: CDR1 LNHNV, CDR2 YYDKDF (reference sequence). The CDR3 extends over 18 amino acids.

In this sample, this clone turned up once. This chain links TRBV30 with TRBJ1-5; unclear D gene. V was clipped by 0 bases and J by 1 base, with 13 bases between them. CDR3 length equals 16 residues. Germline-derived CDR1 and CDR2 are GTSNPN and SVGIG (reference sequence). Here the CDR3 DNA reads TGTGCCTGGAGTGTACCTTCAGGAGGCAGCAATCAGCCCCAGCATTTT. Protein product: CAWSVPSGGSNQPQHF.

The chain recombines TRBV5-1 with TRBJ1-2, with 7 bases identical to TRBD1. CDR3 length: 14 residues. The germline V gene encodes CDR1 SGHRS and CDR2 YFSETQ. V was pared by 5 bases and J by 5 bases, with 9 bases of the junction left unmatched. Written as DNA, the CDR3 is TGCGCCAGCAGGAAAGGGGGCTATGGATATGGCTACACCTTC. Translated: CASRKGGYGYGYTF.

V usage is TRBV27 and J usage is TRBJ2-7; D may be TRBD2 (6 bases). The V end lost 6 bases, the J end lost 2 bases, and 17 bases lay between the germline ends. The length of the CDR3 is 15 residues. CDR1 is MNHEY, CDR2 SMNVEV, per germline (reference sequence). The CDR3 DNA reads as TGTGCCAGCAGGGGAAACCGGGACTGGCCCTACGAGCAGTACTTC. Residues: CASRGNRDWPYEQYF.

This clone has only one observation. The V call is TRBV4-2, the J call TRBJ1-1, with D maybe TRBD1 (6 bases). Trimming shortened V by 6 bases and J by 4 bases, and 21 bases separated the two germline ends. The germline V gene encodes CDR1 LGHNA and CDR2 YNFKEQ. This CDR3 comprises 16 residues. The CDR3: CASRASGQSMGTEAFF. The CDR3 DNA reads as TGTGCCAGCAGGGCTTCGGGACAATCGATGGGCACTGAAGCTTTCTTT.